This T cell receptor (beta chain) was sequenced in a study of blood T cell repertoires in COVID-19. Study context: Researchers got acute and convalescent COVID-19 samples from the United States, Italy and Spain. The analysed material was cDNA or gDNA that came from T cells, B-cell-depleted T cells, or PBMCs.

In Seattle, patients joined the study during active infection and were tracked longitudinally. This CDR3 is built from 14 residues. The germline V gene has CDR1 PRHDT and CDR2 FYEKMQ (reference sequence). Trimming removed 0 bases from V and 2 bases from J, with 5 bases in between. In the original processing: Amplifying reference gene primers gave estimates of nucleated cell counts. Assay: immunoSEQ multiplex PCR; the TCRdb copy retains only in-frame clones and omits some. That table gives V, J and clone size, and the DNA gave D and trimming. This table holds 270,000 or so clones, 85% to 90% found once.

The chain employs TRBV13 and TRBJ1-5, with D possibly being TRBD1 (5 bases). Sequencing was carried out using peripheral blood. The TCR sequence derives from a woman younger than 45 with COVID-19, enrolled during active disease. The DNA of the CDR3 is TGTGCCAGCAGCTTAGGCAGGGGCAATCAGCCCCAGCATTTT. Translated, it gives CASSLGRGNQPQHF. Together with reference TRBV13 and TRBJ1-5, the CDR3 gives the full variable domain: AAGVIQSPRHLIKEKRETATLKCYPIPRHDTVYWYQQGPGQDPQFLISFYEKMQSDKGSIPDRFSAQQFSDYHSELNMSSLELGDSALYFCASSLGRGNQPQHFGDGTRLSIL.